This TCR beta chain was profiled in a study of T cell changes during pregnancy in multiple sclerosis. Trimming took 1 base from V and 2 from J; bases not matched to a gene: 0. CDR3 length: 15 amino acids. Germline CDR1 is SGHVS and CDR2 is FQNEAQ. Profiling relied on immunoSEQ multiplex PCR, and the TCRdb table lists in-frame clones only, not all of them. The sample lists 60,000 to 75,000 clones, about 93% occurring once. J is TRBJ1-3 and V is TRBV7-8, with 9 nucleotides matching TRBD1. The receptor was derived from a female donor with multiple sclerosis, enrolled in a pregnancy study. The sequencing used CD8+ T cells from peripheral blood mononuclear cells, collected in the second trimester of pregnancy. The DNA of the CDR3 is TGTGCCAGCAGCTTAGGGACAGGGGCTGGAAACACCATATATTTT. Its protein product is CASSLGTGAGNTIYF.